This T cell receptor beta chain was profiled in a study of neurological immune-mediated disorders. Study-level results: None of the CDR3 amino acid sequences in expanded clones turned up in more than one subject, which points to private repertoires in all groups. Multiple sclerosis patients had less TCR clonal expansion than even healthy controls, unlike HTLV-1-associated myelopathy.

This CDR3 contains 15 residues. Trimming took 3 bases from V and 3 from J; bases not matched to a gene: 5. In germline, CDR1 is SGHDN, CDR2 FVKESK. As for the cDNA, it was generated by 5'RACE with 10-nucleotide random UMIs. One entry per CDR3 protein, called by TCRdb with MiXCR from the 5' RACE reads. The table has 25,000 to 30,000 distinct CDR3 sequences, approximately 24% seen once. On this clonotype itself: Its target is not known.

For the sorted libraries, over 800,000 CD4+ or CD8+ T cells were used. This clonotype was obtained from a man aged 45-60 years with HTLV-1-associated myelopathy (HAM/TSP). The J gene is TRBJ2-7, the V gene TRBV14; 10 positions match TRBD1. Sequencing input: CD4+ T cells from blood. The CDR3, as DNA: TGTGCCAGCAGCCAGCTCGGGACAGGGGACTACGAGCAGTACTTC. It is translated as CASSQLGTGDYEQYF.